The rows below give T cell receptor beta chains drawn from one sample of a study of beta chain features in type 1 diabetes. Sequenced by immunoSEQ multiplex PCR; TCRdb stores in-frame clones only, minus some. The table shows hundreds of thousands of clones, with about 14% occurring only once. The sequenced sample was naive CD4+ T cells from blood. The receptor source for this set is a man aged 18 to 29 with type 1 diabetes. Each CDR3 is given with its conserved first and last residue. A D gene is named only where the DNA matches it firmly. Expanded clones get a size class; other rows say once, few or many, or leave the size out.

clone_size j_call v_call d_call cdr3_aa cdr3_nt
few TRBJ1-3 TRBV4-1 . CASSLTGDTIYF TGCGCCAGCAGCCTTACAGGCGACACCATATATTTT
few TRBJ1-2 TRBV7-9 . CASTQPGTNYGYTF TGTGCCAGCACCCAGCCCGGAACTAACTATGGCTACACCTTC
few TRBJ1-2 TRBV7-9 . CASSPPLGRFRRYGYTF TGTGCCAGCAGCCCTCCCCTGGGGAGGTTTAGGCGTTATGGCTACACCTTC
few TRBJ2-5 TRBV7-8 . CASSFGTTQETQYF TGTGCCAGCAGCTTCGGGACCACCCAAGAGACCCAGTACTTC
few TRBJ1-2 TRBV11-2 TRBD1 CASSSGQGAGGYTF TGTGCCAGCAGCTCGGGACAGGGGGCCGGTGGCTACACCTTC
. TRBJ2-3 TRBV4-2 . CASSQDPAYRSTDTQYF TGTGCCAGCAGCCAAGATCCGGCCTACCGAAGCACAGATACGCAGTATTTT
few TRBJ2-1 TRBV25-1 . CASSELAVSSYNEQFF TGTGCCAGCAGTGAATTGGCGGTTAGCTCCTACAATGAGCAGTTCTTC
few TRBJ1-1 TRBV25-1 TRBD1 CASTHQGEPLNTEAFF TGTGCCAGCACCCACCAGGGGGAACCCCTGAACACTGAAGCTTTCTTT
. TRBJ1-5 TRBV27 . CASSHRANQPQHF TGTGCCAGCAGTCACAGGGCCAATCAGCCCCAGCATTTT
few TRBJ1-3 TRBV30 . CAWTGELSGNTIYF TGTGCCTGGACAGGGGAACTCTCTGGAAACACCATATATTTT
. TRBJ2-1 TRBV5-6 TRBD2 CASSPVTTSGYNEQFF TGTGCCAGCAGCCCGGTTACTACTAGCGGCTACAATGAGCAGTTCTTC
many TRBJ2-1 TRBV7-9 . CASSPPDKEAYNEQFF TGTGCCAGCAGCCCACCTGATAAGGAGGCCTACAATGAGCAGTTCTTC
. TRBJ2-7 TRBV10-2 . CASTLTRGNGEQYF TGCGCCAGCACTCTCACCCGGGGGAACGGCGAGCAGTACTTC
. TRBJ2-4 TRBV4-1 . CASSQEGVRAKNIQYF TGCGCCAGCAGCCAAGAAGGGGTTCGGGCCAAAAACATTCAGTACTTC
. TRBJ2-3 TRBV11-3 . CASSSGGTSGADTQYF TGTGCCAGCAGCTCCGGTGGGACCAGCGGCGCAGATACGCAGTATTTT
few TRBJ2-7 TRBV11-3 . CASSLDGRSSYEQYF TGTGCCAGCAGCTTAGACGGACGTAGCTCCTACGAGCAGTACTTC
few TRBJ1-1 TRBV19 . CASSSGYTEAFF TGTGCCAGTAGTTCCGGATACACTGAAGCTTTCTTT
few TRBJ2-1 TRBV4-3 TRBD1 CASSNRGTGYYNEQFF TGCGCCAGCAGCAACCGAGGGACAGGGTACTACAATGAGCAGTTCTTC
. TRBJ1-5 TRBV5-8 TRBD1 CASSSGTGLQPQHF TGTGCCAGCAGCTCCGGGACAGGGCTTCAGCCCCAGCATTTT
few TRBJ2-7 TRBV7-9 . CASSFGVEVTYEQYF TGTGCCAGCAGCTTCGGTGTGGAGGTTACCTACGAGCAGTACTTC
. TRBJ1-6 TRBV7-9 TRBD1 CASSGGQGIDNSPLHF TGTGCCAGCAGCGGAGGACAGGGGATAGACAATTCACCCCTCCACTTT
few TRBJ2-7 TRBV25-1 . CASRKYEQYF TGTGCCAGTCGTAAGTACGAGCAGTACTTC
. TRBJ2-1 TRBV30 . CAWSDLVNEQFF TGTGCCTGGAGTGACCTAGTCAATGAGCAGTTCTTC
. TRBJ1-1 TRBV10-3 . CAISQGTLGTEAFF TGTGCCATCAGTCAGGGGACTCTGGGGACTGAAGCTTTCTTT
. TRBJ2-1 TRBV5-1 TRBD2 CASSLVSGRDNEQFF TGCGCCAGCAGCTTGGTTAGCGGGAGGGACAATGAGCAGTTCTTC
few TRBJ1-4 TRBV7-2 . CASSFSLGINEKLFF TGTGCCAGCAGCTTCAGTCTTGGGATTAATGAAAAACTGTTTTTT
few TRBJ2-7 TRBV30 . CAWRGERSEQYF TGTGCCTGGAGGGGGGAGAGGTCCGAGCAGTACTTC
many TRBJ1-1 TRBV9 . CASSVAMNTEAFF TGTGCCAGCAGCGTAGCCATGAACACTGAAGCTTTCTTT
few TRBJ2-3 TRBV7-9 . CAPTYLTDTQYF TGTGCCCCCACGTATCTGACAGATACGCAGTATTTT
. TRBJ1-4 TRBV18 TRBD1 CASSPLGQGDEKLFF TGTGCCAGCTCACCACTCGGACAGGGAGATGAAAAACTGTTTTTT
. TRBJ2-5 TRBV6-6 TRBD2 CASSYQTSGTGRTQYF TGTGCCAGCAGTTACCAGACTAGCGGGACGGGGCGGACCCAGTACTTC
. TRBJ2-3 TRBV28 TRBD1 CASSSSGQGSTDTQYF TGTGCCAGCAGTTCATCAGGACAGGGGAGCACAGATACGCAGTATTTT
. TRBJ2-3 TRBV7-2 TRBD2 CASSLTGRADTQYF TGTGCCAGCAGCTTAACCGGGAGGGCAGATACGCAGTATTTT
. TRBJ1-2 TRBV10-3 TRBD1 CAIRDDFNRGLSQGYTF TGTGCCATCAGGGACGATTTTAACAGGGGGCTTTCTCAAGGCTACACCTTC
. TRBJ2-4 TRBV10-3 TRBD2 CAISERTSGVENIQYF TGTGCCATCAGTGAAAGGACTAGCGGTGTGGAAAACATTCAGTACTTC
. TRBJ2-7 TRBV6-5 TRBD2 CASERETSASYEQYF TGTGCCAGCGAGAGAGAGACTAGCGCATCCTACGAGCAGTACTTC
few TRBJ1-2 TRBV28 TRBD1 CASSPGQGPNGYTF TGTGCCAGCAGCCCCGGACAGGGCCCAAATGGCTACACCTTC
few TRBJ1-1 TRBV7-9 TRBD1 CASRIGQGQAFF TGTGCCAGCAGGATCGGACAGGGTCAAGCTTTCTTT
once TRBJ2-5 TRBV9 . CASSPLGGVQGETQYF TGTGCCAGCAGCCCCCTGGGGGGAGTCCAGGGAGAGACCCAGTACTTC
few TRBJ2-3 TRBV5-1 . CASSLQTRDSTDTQYF TGCGCCAGCAGCTTACAGACCCGGGACAGCACAGATACGCAGTATTTT
. TRBJ2-3 TRBV5-4 TRBD1 CASSLWGGTGADTQYF TGTGCCAGCAGCTTGTGGGGAGGGACAGGGGCCGATACGCAGTATTTT
few TRBJ1-4 TRBV7-6 TRBD1 CASSQPGTGEREKLFF TGTGCCAGCAGCCAACCCGGGACAGGGGAGCGTGAAAAACTGTTTTTT
. TRBJ1-2 TRBV18 TRBD1 CASSPVERDRTYGYTF TGTGCCAGCTCACCAGTGGAGAGGGACAGGACCTATGGCTACACCTTC
few TRBJ2-2 TRBV9 TRBD2 CASSSTSGRAQGELFF TGTGCCAGCAGCAGCACTAGCGGGAGGGCCCAGGGGGAGCTGTTTTTT
. TRBJ2-3 TRBV29-1 . CSVEDLGGRTDTQYF TGCAGCGTTGAAGATCTTGGGGGGCGCACAGATACGCAGTATTTT
few TRBJ2-1 TRBV7-2 . CASSLEILGDNEQFF TGTGCCAGCAGCTTAGAGATTTTAGGGGACAATGAGCAGTTCTTC
few TRBJ2-7 TRBV4-3 TRBD2 CASSQDARGGTYEQYF TGCGCCAGCAGCCAAGATGCAAGGGGAGGGACCTACGAGCAGTACTTC
few TRBJ1-1 TRBV29-1 . CSGGELNTEAFF TGCAGCGGGGGGGAGTTGAACACTGAAGCTTTCTTT
. TRBJ1-2 TRBV30 . CAWSVAGNVGYTF TGTGCCTGGAGTGTAGCAGGAAACGTCGGCTACACCTTC
. TRBJ1-4 TRBV28 . CASSSPREASPTNEKLFF TGTGCCAGCAGTTCGCCCCGGGAAGCTAGCCCGACTAATGAAAAACTGTTTTTT
few TRBJ1-3 TRBV13 . CASSLGRISSGNTIYF TGTGCCAGCAGCTTAGGCAGGATTTCCTCTGGAAACACCATATATTTT
. TRBJ1-2 TRBV7-9 . CASSQDSYNYGYTF TGTGCCAGCAGTCAGGACAGCTATAACTATGGCTACACCTTC
. TRBJ2-7 TRBV5-1 . CASSSFSYEQYF TGCGCCAGCAGCTCCTTCTCCTACGAGCAGTACTTC
. TRBJ1-5 TRBV2 . CASIREGNQPQHF TGTGCCAGCATTCGGGAGGGCAATCAGCCCCAGCATTTT
few TRBJ1-5 TRBV2 TRBD1 CASSEVDRAQPQHF TGTGCCAGCAGTGAGGTGGACAGGGCGCAGCCCCAGCATTTT
. TRBJ2-5 TRBV10-3 . CAISESALGTQYF TGTGCCATCAGTGAGTCGGCCCTCGGGACCCAGTACTTC
few TRBJ1-1 TRBV5-6 . CASSSWRVNTEAFF TGTGCCAGCAGCTCATGGAGGGTAAACACTGAAGCTTTCTTT